These 25 T cell receptor beta chains share one sample of origin, sequenced in a study of blood T cell repertoires in COVID-19. Generated by immunoSEQ multiplex PCR, the TCRdb table keeps only in-frame clones and is missing some. The sample has under 200,000 clones, approximately 90% seen once; the top ten hold 5.5% to 7%. Sample: peripheral blood. Receptor source: a man between 40 and 49 years old with active or convalescent COVID-19.

The chain uses TRBV28 and TRBJ1-5; TRBD1 might be the D (5 bases). V dropped 5 bases and J dropped 4 bases, with 15 bases sitting between them. Germline V lookup: CDR1 MDHEN, CDR2 SYDVKM. The CDR3 runs to 15 residues. The CDR3 spells CASSGADRDNQPQHF. CDR3 sequence (DNA): TGTGCCAGCAGTGGGGCAGACAGAGATAATCAGCCCCAGCATTTT.

The J gene is TRBJ1-6, the V gene TRBV7-9, with D possibly matching TRBD1 (5 bases). The CDR3 has 15 amino acids. With 6 bases removed from V and 10 bases from J, the gap between germline ends came to 19 bases. Germline values: CDR1 SEHNR, CDR2 FQNEAQ (reference sequence). This CDR3 is CASSDNRKAESPLHF. The DNA of the CDR3 is TGTGCCAGCAGTGATAACAGGAAGGCAGAATCACCCCTCCACTTT.

Only one count was recorded for this clone. The V gene is TRBV5-4, the J gene TRBJ2-7; 8 bases are shared with TRBD1. Germline lookup yields CDR1 SGHNT and CDR2 YYREEE (reference sequence). The J segment lost 2 bases and the V segment lost 4 bases, leaving 5 bases of the junction unmatched. The CDR3 loop spans 14 amino acids. The CDR3 region is CASSPGQGAYEQYF. DNA for the CDR3: TGTGCCAGCAGCCCCGGACAGGGCGCCTACGAGCAGTACTTC.

The chain joins TRBV30 to TRBJ2-3; TRBD1 is a possible D gene (5 bases). CDR1 and CDR2 (germline): GTSNPN, SVGIG (reference sequence). Between the trimmed V and J ends, which lost 4 bases and 4 bases, there was a span of 27 bases. This CDR3 comprises 18 residues. The CDR3 bases are TGTGCCTGGACTCTATCACGAGACAAGGGGCCCCTTCCAGATACGCAGTATTTT. Translation: CAWTLSRDKGPLPDTQYF.

This chain's CDR3 is CASSQVNREAFF. The CDR3 DNA sequence: TGTGCCAGCAGCCAAGTGAACAGGGAAGCTTTCTTT. The chain joins TRBV3-1 (or the pseudogene TRBV3-2) to TRBJ1-1; maybe TRBD1 (5 bases). In germline, CDR1 is LGHDT, CDR2 YNNKEL (reference sequence). Deletions cut 1 base from V and 8 bases from J, with 8 bases between. This CDR3 spans 12 amino acids.

DNA for the CDR3: TGTGCCAGCAGCTTCCTTTCCTCCTACGAGCAGTACTTC. Translated: CASSFLSSYEQYF. The chain employs TRBV11-2 and TRBJ2-7; D uncertain. CDR3 length: 13 residues. CDR1 SGHAT and CDR2 FQNNGV come from the germline V gene. Trimming removed 3 bases from V and 0 bases from J, with 6 bases in between.

The chain carries TRBV28 and TRBJ2-6; D possibly corresponds to TRBD2 (5 bases). This CDR3 comprises 14 residues. Trimming pared 3 bases from V and 2 bases from J, leaving 5 bases between. The germline CDR1 and CDR2 sequences are MDHEN and SYDVKM. CDR3 loop: CASSFGAGANVLTF. As DNA, the CDR3 is TGTGCCAGCAGTTTCGGGGCTGGGGCCAACGTCCTGACTTTC.

This chain connects TRBV5-4 to TRBJ2-7; no firm D call. The CDR3 totals 13 residues. CDR1 is SGHNT and CDR2 is YYREEE in the germline V gene (reference sequence). V was shortened by 0 bases and J by 3 bases, with 7 bases between the two germline ends. CDR3 sequence reads: CASSLGAFYEQYF. The CDR3, as DNA: TGTGCCAGCAGCTTGGGAGCTTTCTACGAGCAGTACTTC. Combining the CDR3 with reference TRBV5-4 and TRBJ2-7 gives the whole variable domain ETGVTQSPTHLIKTRGQQVTLRCSSQSGHNTVSWYQQALGQGPQFIFQYYREEENGRGNFPPRFSGLQFPNYSSELNVNALELDDSALYLCASSLGAFYEQYFGPGTRLTVT.

The chain has TRBV7-9 and TRBJ1-4, with D possibly being TRBD1 (6 bases). CDR3 size: 14 residues. The ends were cut back, 5 bases at V and 4 bases at J, with 11 bases in the middle. The germline V gene encodes CDR1 SEHNR and CDR2 FQNEAQ (reference sequence). The CDR3 sequence is CASSPDRSNEKLFF. DNA of the CDR3: TGTGCCAGCAGCCCCGACAGGAGTAATGAAAAACTGTTTTTT.

The chain joins TRBV24-1 to TRBJ2-1; 8 nucleotides agree with TRBD2. V lost 3 bases to trimming and J lost 4 bases; unmatched junction nucleotides: 7. Germline CDR1 and CDR2: KGHDR and SFDVKD. The length of the CDR3 is 16 residues. The CDR3 sequence is CATSDTRLASYNEQFF. In DNA form, the CDR3 reads TGTGCCACCAGTGATACCCGACTAGCGAGTTACAATGAGCAGTTCTTC.

Here the CDR3 reads CASSHTGRATEAFF. The CDR3 nucleotides are TGTGCCAGCAGTCATACAGGGCGGGCGACTGAAGCTTTCTTT. This chain connects TRBV25-1 to TRBJ1-1; possible D gene TRBD1, 6 bases. Germline CDR1 MGHDK, CDR2 SYGVNS. V was pared by 5 bases and J by 5 bases, with 15 bases between. The CDR3 is made up of 14 amino acids. Using reference TRBV25-1 and TRBJ1-1 for the parts outside the CDR3, the full variable domain is EADIYQTPRYLVIGTGKKITLECSQTMGHDKMYWYQQDPGMELHLIHYSYGVNSTEKGDLSSESTVSRIRTEHFPLTLESARPSHTSQYLCASSHTGRATEAFFGQGTRLTVV.

V usage is TRBV6-4 and J usage is TRBJ2-1, with a weak D call TRBD2 (6 bases). CDR1 is MRHNA, CDR2 SNTAGT, per germline. Trimming pared 6 bases from V and 6 bases from J, leaving 15 bases between. There are 14 residues in the CDR3. The CDR3 loop is CASSQLGGVNEQFF. The CDR3 region has the DNA TGTGCCAGCAGCCAACTGGGGGGAGTCAATGAGCAGTTCTTC.

V and J are TRBV25-1 and TRBJ2-3; a possible D gene is TRBD1 (6 bases). This CDR3 comprises 16 residues. V was cut by 5 bases and J by 4 bases, with 19 bases left in between. Germline V gives CDR1 MGHDK, CDR2 SYGVNS. CDR3 nucleotide sequence: TGTGCCAGCAGTAAATTTGACAGGTCTGCAGCAGATACGCAGTATTTT. Its protein product is CASSKFDRSAADTQYF.

V and J are TRBV29-1 and TRBJ1-5; D is possibly TRBD1 (5 bases). The V gene's germline CDR1 is SQVTM and CDR2 ANQGSEA. V lost 7 bases and J lost 6, with 16 bases in between. The CDR3 spans 13 residues. The CDR3 DNA is TGCAGCGCAACCGGGACTTCTGGTCAGCCCCAGCATTTT. As protein: CSATGTSGQPQHF.

This clone was seen a single time. The genes are TRBV11-2 and TRBJ2-7, with TRBD2 matching over 13 bases. This CDR3 comprises 16 residues. V was pared by 4 bases and J by 4 bases, with 7 bases of the junction left unmatched. Germline V gene lookup returns CDR1 SGHAT and CDR2 FQNNGV. CDR3 sequence (DNA): TGTGCCAGCAGCTCTACACTAGCGGGGGGGCGGTACGAGCAGTACTTC. Its protein product is CASSSTLAGGRYEQYF.

The chain combines TRBV10-3 with TRBJ2-5; weak D call: TRBD1 (6 bases). The CDR3 contains 15 residues. Per germline, CDR1 ENHRY and CDR2 SYGVKD. Trimming shortened V by 5 bases and J by 1 base, and 14 bases separated the two germline ends. CDR3 DNA: TGTGCCATCAGTAGTGGACAGACTTCCCAAGAGACCCAGTACTTC. This codes for CAISSGQTSQETQYF.

This chain uses TRBV5-1 with TRBJ2-3; the match to TRBD2 covers 11 bases. V was clipped by 0 bases and J by 2 bases; unmatched bases: 8. CDR3 length: 18 amino acids. Germline assignment: CDR1 SGHRS and CDR2 YFSETQ. CDR3 nucleotides: TGCGCCAGCAGCTTGGTAGGGCTAGCGGGAGGTAACACAGATACGCAGTATTTT. This codes for CASSLVGLAGGNTDTQYF.

The genes are TRBV24-1 and TRBJ2-6, with 8 positions matching TRBD1. Trimming cost V 5 bases and J 4 bases; bases outside gene matches: 9. This CDR3 contains 17 residues. Germline assignment: CDR1 KGHDR and CDR2 SFDVKD. The CDR3 DNA is TGTGCCACCAGTGCCCAAACAGGGGGTAGAGGGGCCAACGTCCTGACTTTC. This codes for CATSAQTGGRGANVLTF.

This chain links TRBV2 with TRBJ2-3; 7 bases are shared with TRBD1. The V gene end was trimmed by 6 bases and the J gene end by 8 bases; junction bases not matched to a gene: 11. Germline CDR1 SNHLY, CDR2 FYNNEI. This CDR3 is 14 amino acids long. CDR3 residues: CASRIDRVVSTQYF. The CDR3 DNA follows: TGTGCCAGCAGGATTGACAGGGTAGTATCTACGCAGTATTTT.

This clone was counted a single time. The gene calls are TRBV6-4 and TRBJ2-1; the D gene is possibly TRBD2 (5 bases). Trimming cost V 4 bases and J 9 bases, with 13 bases left between them. CDR3 length: 13 residues. Germline V lookup: CDR1 MRHNA, CDR2 SNTAGT. CDR3 protein: CASSGEIYGEQFF. CDR3 nucleotide sequence: TGTGCCAGCAGTGGGGAGATATACGGTGAGCAGTTCTTC.

The chain combines TRBV19 with TRBJ2-7; 10 nucleotides agree with TRBD1. V gave up 8 bases and J gave up 1 base; unmatched junction bases: 14. CDR3 length equals 17 residues. Germline V CDR1 and CDR2: LNHDA, SQIVND (reference sequence). Written as DNA, the CDR3 is TGTGCCAGTCAGAATTCCCAGGGACAGGGGCCTTCCTACGAGCAGTACTTC. As protein: CASQNSQGQGPSYEQYF.

The chain is built from TRBV27 and TRBJ1-6; D unclear. Trimming took off 0 bases at V and 0 bases at J, with 6 bases between the two ends. Germline-derived CDR1 and CDR2 are MNHEY and SMNVEV (reference sequence). This CDR3 is 16 amino acids long. The CDR3 nucleotides are TGTGCCAGCAGTTTATCAATGAGCTCCTATAATTCACCCCTCCACTTT. Translation: CASSLSMSSYNSPLHF.

The chain employs TRBV15 and TRBJ2-1; D not certain. This CDR3 region has 12 residues. The germline V gene encodes CDR1 LNHNV and CDR2 YYDKDF (reference sequence). V was shortened by 3 bases and J by 8 bases, with 8 bases between the two germline ends. CDR3: CATSSFSDEQFF. In DNA, the CDR3 is TGTGCCACCAGCAGCTTCTCCGATGAGCAGTTCTTC.

The chain uses TRBV7-9 and TRBJ1-1; D might be TRBD1 (5 bases). CDR1 SEHNR and CDR2 FQNEAQ come from the germline V gene (reference sequence). The V gene lost 11 bases and the J gene lost 0 bases, with 7 bases spanning the gap. The CDR3 has 11 residues. CDR3 protein: CAGGMNTEAFF. The CDR3 bases are TGTGCCGGGGGGATGAACACTGAAGCTTTCTTT.

V and J are TRBV7-2 and TRBJ1-3; D uncertain. The germline V and J ends were trimmed by 5 bases and 8 bases, with 16 bases remaining between them. The CDR3 length is 14 residues. Germline CDR1 reads SGHTA; CDR2 reads FQGNSA. The CDR3 DNA is TGTGCCAGCAGCCCCGGAGGGAGACGGGACACCATATATTTT. As protein: CASSPGGRRDTIYF.